A selection of T cell receptor beta chains follows, all from one sample in a study of technical replicates of blood from a handful of donors. Here immunoSEQ multiplex PCR was the method, and the copy in TCRdb shows in-frame clones only, minus some. In the table there are approximately 75,000 clones, nearly 98% of which are singletons. The sample comprised T cells isolated from PBMCs. These receptors were taken from a human donor in good health. CDR3s include the opening cysteine and the closing phenylalanine or tryptophan. A D gene is named only where the DNA matches it firmly. Size values are once, few and many counts, or a class for expanded clones, and some rows have none.

J | size | D | V | DNA | CDR3
TRBJ2-2 | - | - | TRBV4-1 | TGCGCCAGCAGCCACCGGGATTCGAACACCGGGGAGCTGTTTTTT | CASSHRDSNTGELFF
TRBJ1-1 | - | TRBD1 | TRBV5-6 | TGTGCCAGCAGCGCGGGACAGGGGGTAGTTCGCACTGAAGCTTTCTTT | CASSAGQGVVRTEAFF
TRBJ2-7 | - | TRBD2 | TRBV9 | TGTGCCAGCTCAAGCGGGAGAGGGGGCGAGCAGTACTTC | CASSSGRGGEQYF
TRBJ1-2 | - | TRBD1 | TRBV9 | TGTGCCAGCAGCGGGACAGGGAACTATGGCTACACCTTC | CASSGTGNYGYTF
TRBJ2-4 | - | TRBD2 | TRBV11-2 | TGTGCCAGCAGCTTAGAAGGGGCTAGCGGGGGAAAAAACATTCAGTACTTC | CASSLEGASGGKNIQYF
TRBJ1-1 | - | - | TRBV29-1 | TGCAGCGTTCTCAGGGAGGCTACGAACACTGAAGCTTTCTTT | CSVLREATNTEAFF
TRBJ2-1 | - | - | TRBV5-4 | TGTGCCAGCAGCTTGCAACAGGGCTTTAACGATGAGCAGTTCTTC | CASSLQQGFNDEQFF
TRBJ2-7 | - | - | TRBV2 | TGTGCCAGCAGTCAGGAGCTAGCGACATCCTACGAGCAGTACTTC | CASSQELATSYEQYF
TRBJ2-7 | - | TRBD1 | TRBV5-4 | TGTGCCAGCAGCTTGCCAGGGGGAAGCTCCTACGAGCAGTACTTC | CASSLPGGSSYEQYF
TRBJ2-5 | - | TRBD2 | TRBV5-5 | TGTGCCAGCAGCTTCAAGGACTCATCCGGACTAGCGGGAGTTCCTGAGACCCAGTACTTC | CASSFKDSSGLAGVPETQYF
TRBJ2-5 | - | - | TRBV29-1 | TGCAGCGTTGAAGACCGGGGTACGGGCGAAGAGACCCAGTACTTC | CSVEDRGTGEETQYF
TRBJ2-1 | - | TRBD2 | TRBV11-2 | TGTGCCAGCAGCTTAGATGTGGGCGGGAGTGCGGAGCAGTTCTTC | CASSLDVGGSAEQFF
TRBJ1-1 | - | - | TRBV5-4 | TGTGCCAGCAGCCGTAAACAGGACACTGAAGCTTTCTTT | CASSRKQDTEAFF
TRBJ1-1 | - | - | TRBV4-1 | TGCGCCAGCAGCCATATAGGGCGGGGGAACACTGAAGCTTTCTTT | CASSHIGRGNTEAFF
TRBJ2-7 | once | - | TRBV7-9 | TGTGCCAGCAGCCCCAGGACAAGCCAGAGCTACGAGCAGTACTTC | CASSPRTSQSYEQYF
TRBJ2-7 | - | TRBD1 | TRBV7-9 | TGTGCCAGCAGCTTACGATCCAGGGGGCCCAGGCCCTTTTACGAGCAGTACTTC | CASSLRSRGPRPFYEQYF
TRBJ2-1 | - | TRBD2 | TRBV27 | TGTGCCAGCCGCTTTACCGGGACTAGCGGGTCTGAGCAGTTCTTC | CASRFTGTSGSEQFF
TRBJ2-4 | - | - | TRBV25-1 | TGTGCCAGCAGGGCGGGCGAAAACATTCAGTACTTC | CASRAGENIQYF
TRBJ1-4 | few | - | TRBV30 | TGTGCCTGGAGTGGCCAGTTTAATGAAAAACTGTTTTTT | CAWSGQFNEKLFF
TRBJ2-7 | - | TRBD2 | TRBV4-1 | TGCGCCAGCAGCCAAGACGGGAGGGGGTTCTACGAGCAGTACTTC | CASSQDGRGFYEQYF
TRBJ2-1 | - | TRBD1 | TRBV6-5 | TGTGCCAGCAGTTACTCGACAGGGTTCCTTTACAATGAGCAGTTCTTC | CASSYSTGFLYNEQFF
TRBJ2-5 | - | TRBD2 | TRBV7-2 | TGTGCCAGCAGCTATGGGGGAGGGATCTCCCTCCAAGAGACCCAGTACTTC | CASSYGGGISLQETQYF
TRBJ1-5 | - | - | TRBV2 | TGTGCCAGCAGTGAAGGAGGGAGCCTTCTCCATCAGCCCCAGCATTTT | CASSEGGSLLHQPQHF
TRBJ2-2 | - | - | TRBV27 | TGTGCCAGCAGCTTAGGCCGCCCGGGGAACACCGGGGAGCTGTTTTTT | CASSLGRPGNTGELFF
TRBJ2-3 | - | - | TRBV2 | TGTGCCAGCAGTGAAGCGGGGTGGCGGGGCTCAGATACGCAGTATTTT | CASSEAGWRGSDTQYF
TRBJ2-3 | - | - | TRBV9 | TGTGCCAGCAGCCCCCGTACGATAGAGGCGGGCACAGATACGCAGTATTTT | CASSPRTIEAGTDTQYF
TRBJ2-2 | - | - | TRBV7-9 | TGTGCCAGCAGGTTCTTTGACTCCGACACCGGGGAGCTGTTTTTT | CASRFFDSDTGELFF
TRBJ1-6 | - | TRBD1 | TRBV13 | TGTGCCAGCCAGGGACAGGTTAATAATTCACCCCTCCACTTT | CASQGQVNNSPLHF
TRBJ2-2 | - | - | TRBV30 | TGTGCCTGGAGCCGGAGTCCTCAGGGCACCGGGGAGCTGTTTTTT | CAWSRSPQGTGELFF
TRBJ1-2 | - | - | TRBV5-1 | TGCGCCAGCAGCCCTGGGGAGAACTATGGCTACACCTTC | CASSPGENYGYTF
TRBJ1-6 | - | - | TRBV6-6 | TGTGCCAGCAGTTACTCAGGGACTTATAATTCACCCCTCCACTTT | CASSYSGTYNSPLHF
TRBJ1-1 | - | TRBD1 | TRBV14 | TGTGCCAGCAGCCATACTCCCGGGACAGGGCTTCGGAACACTGAAGCTTTCTTT | CASSHTPGTGLRNTEAFF
TRBJ2-1 | - | TRBD2 | TRBV6-1 | TGTGCCAGCAGTGAAGGTTGGGGGGGTGAGCAGTTCTTC | CASSEGWGGEQFF
TRBJ1-1 | - | - | TRBV19 | TGTGCCAGTAGTATAGGGCTCACTGAAGCTTTCTTT | CASSIGLTEAFF
TRBJ2-3 | - | - | TRBV5-1 | TGCGCCAGCAGCTTGGGACAGCTCACAGATACGCAGTATTTT | CASSLGQLTDTQYF
TRBJ2-7 | - | - | TRBV7-9 | TGTGCCAGCAGCTTAGTGGCAGACGAGCAGTACTTC | CASSLVADEQYF
TRBJ2-7 | - | TRBD2 | TRBV4-1 | TGCGCCAGCAGCCCGACGGGGCCTCGACTAGCGGGATCCCAGTACGAGCAGTACTTC | CASSPTGPRLAGSQYEQYF
TRBJ2-7 | - | - | TRBV30 | TGTGCCTGGAGTCCGGGTGTGGCAGCCTGGAACTCCTACGAGCAGTACTTC | CAWSPGVAAWNSYEQYF
TRBJ2-5 | - | - | TRBV19 | TGTGCCAGTAGTATAGCCGGGACAAAAGAGACCCAGTACTTC | CASSIAGTKETQYF
TRBJ2-1 | - | - | TRBV7-2 | TGTGCCAGCAGCGCATCCAGCTCCTACAATGAGCAGTTCTTC | CASSASSSYNEQFF
TRBJ2-7 | - | - | TRBV5-1 | TGCGCCAGCACCGGGATCTCACCCTACGAGCAGTACTTC | CASTGISPYEQYF
TRBJ2-1 | - | TRBD2 | TRBV7-9 | TGTGCCAGCAGCCCTAATCTTGGAGCGGGATACAATGAGCAGTTCTTC | CASSPNLGAGYNEQFF
TRBJ1-5 | - | - | TRBV2 | TGTGCCAGCAGTGATGGGGCCAGGACCGGAGTTCAGCCCCAGCATTTT | CASSDGARTGVQPQHF
TRBJ1-6 | - | - | TRBV7-9 | TGTGCCAGCAGCCCGACAGGCGATTCACCCCTCCACTTT | CASSPTGDSPLHF
TRBJ2-3 | - | - | TRBV29-1 | TGCAGGGCCCGATTGGGGGCAGGGGGCACAGATACGCAGTATTTT | CRARLGAGGTDTQYF
TRBJ1-5 | - | - | TRBV27 | TGTGCCAGCAGTCACATATGGGGCCCTAAACGCGGTCCGGGTTATCAGCCCCAGCATTTT | CASSHIWGPKRGPGYQPQHF
TRBJ2-7 | - | - | TRBV29-1 | TGCAGCGTTCAGCAGGGCGAGCAGTACTTC | CSVQQGEQYF